This is a list of T cell receptor beta chains from one sample in a study of CD8 T cells in ankylosing spondylitis. Each CDR3 protein gets one entry after TCRdb re-called the 5' RACE reads with MiXCR. The sample carries 800,000 to 900,000 distinct CDR3 sequences, 10% to 15% recorded once. Sequenced: blood, either unsorted or a sorted T cell fraction (not recorded which). These TCRs come from a male donor with ankylosing spondylitis. Each CDR3 is given without its conserved first and last residue. Some rows have no size entry. The others give once, few or many, or a class for an expanded clone.

V: TRBV3-1
J: TRBJ2-7
size: NA
CDR3: ASSLSGTRSEQY

V: TRBV5-1
J: TRBJ2-5
size: NA
CDR3: ASSLNAAGPETQY

V: TRBV24-1
J: TRBJ2-3
size: many
CDR3: ATSDGHTDTQY

V: TRBV6-1
J: TRBJ2-3
size: few
CDR3: ASSWGGGHGTDTQY

V: TRBV7-6
J: TRBJ2-5
size: NA
CDR3: ASSPIGGIGGSQY

V: TRBV7-2
J: TRBJ2-1
size: many
CDR3: ASSFGQAEQF

V: TRBV20-1
J: TRBJ2-7
size: NA
CDR3: SASLGAVRNEQY

V: TRBV7-2
J: TRBJ1-1
size: few
CDR3: ASSLAQWYRVGTEAF

V: TRBV20-1
J: TRBJ2-3
size: NA
CDR3: SAGAVGGSPYTQY

V: TRBV5-1
J: TRBJ2-1
size: many
CDR3: ASSLGTTANEQF

V: TRBV20-1
J: TRBJ2-3
size: NA
CDR3: SAPDRTGTDTQY

V: TRBV29-1
J: TRBJ2-7
size: many
CDR3: SVASSYEQY

V: TRBV20-1
J: TRBJ1-4
size: few
CDR3: SARVHGGLRHEKLF

V: TRBV29-1
J: TRBJ2-3
size: many
CDR3: SGGDPDTQY

V: TRBV28
J: TRBJ1-2
size: NA
CDR3: ASSPRGQDYGYT

V: TRBV11-2
J: TRBJ2-5
size: few
CDR3: ASSATFQETQY

V: TRBV29-1
J: TRBJ2-5
size: many
CDR3: SVVLTGGTQY

V: TRBV12-3/TRBV12-4
J: TRBJ2-1
size: few
CDR3: ASSFFYSETYNEQF

V: TRBV10-3
J: TRBJ1-1
size: few
CDR3: AISEQLNTEAF

V: TRBV7-6
J: TRBJ2-7
size: NA
CDR3: ASSRLQGSSYEQY

V: TRBV3-1
J: TRBJ2-4
size: few
CDR3: ASSQLAVRENIQY

V: TRBV6-1
J: TRBJ2-1
size: NA
CDR3: ASSTIRGHPYNEQF

V: TRBV24-1
J: TRBJ2-3
size: many
CDR3: ATSDFGGGRTDTQY

V: TRBV20-1
J: TRBJ1-2
size: NA
CDR3: SARQGPRYGYT

V: TRBV20-1
J: TRBJ1-5
size: few
CDR3: SASPMGVDSNQPQH

V: TRBV5-4
J: TRBJ2-1
size: NA
CDR3: ASSLVPTLGDEQF

V: TRBV7-9
J: TRBJ2-3
size: NA
CDR3: ASSLTTDSYDTQY

V: TRBV28
J: TRBJ2-7
size: NA
CDR3: ASGPLREQY

V: TRBV6-1
J: TRBJ1-1
size: NA
CDR3: ASSGGGQAGKTEAF

V: TRBV28
J: TRBJ1-2
size: many
CDR3: ASSFGVNYGYT

V: TRBV29-1
J: TRBJ2-5
size: many
CDR3: SVASGTSS

V: TRBV28
J: TRBJ2-7
size: NA
CDR3: ASSLIGIEQY

V: TRBV5-6
J: TRBJ1-1
size: NA
CDR3: ASSWDRGDTEAF

V: TRBV20-1
J: TRBJ2-2
size: few
CDR3: SAGLAGGGTGELF

V: TRBV4-3
J: TRBJ2-3
size: few
CDR3: ASSQERTDTQY

V: TRBV7-8
J: TRBJ1-6
size: many
CDR3: ASSPQDRDNSPLH

V: TRBV18
J: TRBJ2-2
size: few
CDR3: ASSPRRDTGELF

V: TRBV6-5
J: TRBJ2-5
size: NA
CDR3: AVGREAQY

V: TRBV29-1
J: TRBJ2-3
size: few
CDR3: SADRGVGTDTQY

V: TRBV20-1
J: TRBJ1-2
size: NA
CDR3: SAGRPNYGYT

V: TRBV7-3
J: TRBJ2-7
size: few
CDR3: ASSLTGRGSEQY

V: TRBV6-4
J: TRBJ2-3
size: NA
CDR3: ASSDRTGGPDTQY

V: TRBV20-1
J: TRBJ2-5
size: many
CDR3: SAVGTEETQY

V: TRBV5-6
J: TRBJ2-3
size: NA
CDR3: ASSLLLAGDHTDTQY

V: TRBV12-3/TRBV12-4
J: TRBJ1-1
size: NA
CDR3: ASTYQVNTEAF

V: TRBV20-1
J: TRBJ2-7
size: many
CDR3: SAREGQGQY

V: TRBV5-1
J: TRBJ1-2
size: NA
CDR3: ASSVSGQDYGYT

V: TRBV4-3
J: TRBJ1-2
size: NA
CDR3: ASSQDLSADYGYT

V: TRBV28
J: TRBJ2-7
size: NA
CDR3: ASSLVRAGQY

V: TRBV18
J: TRBJ1-5
size: NA
CDR3: ASSPITGLNQPQH

V: TRBV4-3
J: TRBJ2-3
size: few
CDR3: ASSQTGEDTQY

V: TRBV5-6
J: TRBJ1-4
size: NA
CDR3: ASSFHPDEKLF

V: TRBV10-3
J: TRBJ1-2
size: NA
CDR3: AIRGDRGYGYT

V: TRBV12-3/TRBV12-4
J: TRBJ1-5
size: many
CDR3: ASSDPRGPQH